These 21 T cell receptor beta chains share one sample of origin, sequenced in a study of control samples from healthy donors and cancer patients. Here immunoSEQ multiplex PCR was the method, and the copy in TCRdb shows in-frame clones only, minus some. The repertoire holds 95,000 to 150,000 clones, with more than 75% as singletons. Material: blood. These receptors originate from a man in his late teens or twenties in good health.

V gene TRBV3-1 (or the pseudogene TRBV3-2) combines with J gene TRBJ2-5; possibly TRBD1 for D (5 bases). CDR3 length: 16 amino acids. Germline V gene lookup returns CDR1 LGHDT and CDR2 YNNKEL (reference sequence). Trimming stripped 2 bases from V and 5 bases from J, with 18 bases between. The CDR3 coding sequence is TGTGCCAGCAGCCAAAACAAGGCAGGTCAGGGCGAGACCCAGTACTTC. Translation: CASSQNKAGQGETQYF.

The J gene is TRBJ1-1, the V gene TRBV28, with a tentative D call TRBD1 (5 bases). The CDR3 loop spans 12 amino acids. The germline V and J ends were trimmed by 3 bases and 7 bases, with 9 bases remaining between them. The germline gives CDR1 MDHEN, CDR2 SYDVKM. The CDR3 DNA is TGTGCCAGCAGTTTCAGGGCCGGTGAAGCTTTCTTT. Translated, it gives CASSFRAGEAFF.

Written as DNA, the CDR3 is TGTGCCTGGAGTGTACACCAACCTCTAGCGGGAGGTTCCTACAATGAGCAGTTCTTC. Translation gives CAWSVHQPLAGGSYNEQFF. This chain links TRBV30 with TRBJ2-1; 11 positions agree with TRBD2. J was trimmed by 1 base and V by 0 bases; bases with no gene match: 11. CDR3 length equals 19 residues. Germline V gene data show CDR1 as GTSNPN and CDR2 as SVGIG (reference sequence).

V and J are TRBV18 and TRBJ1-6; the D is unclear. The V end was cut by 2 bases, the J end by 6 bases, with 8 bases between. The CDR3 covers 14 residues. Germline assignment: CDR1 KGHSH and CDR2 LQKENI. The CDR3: CASSPGVGNSPLHF. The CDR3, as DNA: TGTGCCAGCTCACCAGGGGTGGGTAATTCACCCCTCCACTTT.

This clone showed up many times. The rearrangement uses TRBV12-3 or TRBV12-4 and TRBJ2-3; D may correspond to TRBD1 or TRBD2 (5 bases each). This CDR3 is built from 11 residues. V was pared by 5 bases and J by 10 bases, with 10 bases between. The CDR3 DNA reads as TGTGCCAGCAGTCGGGAAGGGGCGCAGTATTTT. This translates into CASSREGAQYF.

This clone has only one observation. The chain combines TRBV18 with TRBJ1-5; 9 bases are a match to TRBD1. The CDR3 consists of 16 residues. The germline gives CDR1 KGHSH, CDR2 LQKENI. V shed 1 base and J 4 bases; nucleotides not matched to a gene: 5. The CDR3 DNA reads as TGTGCCAGCTCACCACTGACCGGGACAGGGAATCAGCCCCAGCATTTT. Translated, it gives CASSPLTGTGNQPQHF.

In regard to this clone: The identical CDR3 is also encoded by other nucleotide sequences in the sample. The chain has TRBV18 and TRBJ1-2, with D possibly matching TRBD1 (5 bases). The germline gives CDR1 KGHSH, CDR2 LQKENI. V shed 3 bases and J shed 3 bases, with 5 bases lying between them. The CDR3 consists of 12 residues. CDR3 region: CASSPGDYGYTF. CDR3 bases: TGTGCCAGCTCACCGGGGGACTATGGCTACACCTTC.

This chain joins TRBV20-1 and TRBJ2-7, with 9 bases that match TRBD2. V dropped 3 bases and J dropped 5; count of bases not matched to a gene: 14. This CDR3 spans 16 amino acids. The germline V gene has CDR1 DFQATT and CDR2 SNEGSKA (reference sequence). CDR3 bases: TGCAGTGCTAGTGGGTACGCGGGAGGGCCAATCAACGAGCAGTACTTC. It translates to CSASGYAGGPINEQYF.

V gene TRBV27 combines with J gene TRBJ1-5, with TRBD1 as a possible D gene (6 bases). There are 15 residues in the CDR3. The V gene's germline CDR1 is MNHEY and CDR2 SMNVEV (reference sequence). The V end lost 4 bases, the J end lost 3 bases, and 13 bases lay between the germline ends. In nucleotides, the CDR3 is TGTGCCAGCAGTTGGGGGGGGCCAATCAATCAGCCCCAGCATTTT. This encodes CASSWGGPINQPQHF.

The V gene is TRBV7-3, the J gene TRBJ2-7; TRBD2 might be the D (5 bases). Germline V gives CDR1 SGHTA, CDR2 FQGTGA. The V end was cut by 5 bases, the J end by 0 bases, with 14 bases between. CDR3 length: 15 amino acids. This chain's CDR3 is CASSLSGLSSYEQYF. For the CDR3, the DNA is TGTGCCAGCAGCCTCAGCGGACTGAGCTCCTACGAGCAGTACTTC. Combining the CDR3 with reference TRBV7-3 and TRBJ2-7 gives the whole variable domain GAGVSQTPSNKVTEKGKYVELRCDPISGHTALYWYRQSLGQGPEFLIYFQGTGAADDSGLPNDRFFAVRPEGSVSTLKIQRTERGDSAVYLCASSLSGLSSYEQYFGPGTRLTVT.

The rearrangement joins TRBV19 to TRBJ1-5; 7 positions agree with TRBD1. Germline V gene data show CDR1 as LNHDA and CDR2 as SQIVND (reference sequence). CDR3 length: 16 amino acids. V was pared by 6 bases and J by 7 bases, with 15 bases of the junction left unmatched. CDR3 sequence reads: CASSHRPTGEDQPQHF. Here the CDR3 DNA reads TGTGCCAGTAGCCATCGTCCTACAGGGGAGGACCAGCCCCAGCATTTT.

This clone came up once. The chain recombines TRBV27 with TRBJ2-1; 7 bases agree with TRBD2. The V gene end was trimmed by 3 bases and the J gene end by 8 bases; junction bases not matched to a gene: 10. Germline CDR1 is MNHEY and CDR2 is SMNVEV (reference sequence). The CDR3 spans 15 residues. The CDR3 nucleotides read TGTGCCAGCAGTTTTCTTTGGGGGGGGAACGATGAGCAGTTCTTC. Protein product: CASSFLWGGNDEQFF.

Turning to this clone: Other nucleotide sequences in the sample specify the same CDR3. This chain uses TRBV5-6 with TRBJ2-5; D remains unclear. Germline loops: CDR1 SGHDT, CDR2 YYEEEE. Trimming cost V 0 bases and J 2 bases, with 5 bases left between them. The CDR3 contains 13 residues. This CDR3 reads CASSLGVQETQYF. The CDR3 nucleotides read TGTGCCAGCAGCTTGGGGGTACAAGAGACCCAGTACTTC.

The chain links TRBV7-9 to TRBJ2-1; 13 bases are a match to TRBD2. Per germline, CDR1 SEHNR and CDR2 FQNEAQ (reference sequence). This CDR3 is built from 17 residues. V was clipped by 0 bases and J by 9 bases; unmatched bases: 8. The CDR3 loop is CASSLARTSGSDGEQFF. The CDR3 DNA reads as TGTGCCAGCAGCTTAGCCCGGACTAGCGGGAGTGATGGTGAGCAGTTCTTC.

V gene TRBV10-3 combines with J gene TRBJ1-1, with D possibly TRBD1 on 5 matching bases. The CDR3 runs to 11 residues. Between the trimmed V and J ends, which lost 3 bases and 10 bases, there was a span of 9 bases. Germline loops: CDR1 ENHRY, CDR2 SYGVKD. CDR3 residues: CAISDGGTAFF. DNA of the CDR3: TGTGCCATCAGTGATGGGGGGACAGCTTTCTTT.

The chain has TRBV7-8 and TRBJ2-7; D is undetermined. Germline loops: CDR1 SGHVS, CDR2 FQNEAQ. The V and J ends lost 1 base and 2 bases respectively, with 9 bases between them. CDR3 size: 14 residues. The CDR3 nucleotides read TGTGCCAGCAGCTTAGGGGTCCCCCCCTACGAGCAGTACTTC. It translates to CASSLGVPPYEQYF.

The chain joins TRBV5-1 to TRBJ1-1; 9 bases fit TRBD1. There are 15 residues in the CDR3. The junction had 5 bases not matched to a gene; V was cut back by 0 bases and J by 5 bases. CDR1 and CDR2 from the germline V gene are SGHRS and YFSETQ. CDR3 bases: TGCGCCAGCAGCTTGGGGGACAGGGAATATACTGAAGCTTTCTTT. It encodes CASSLGDREYTEAFF.

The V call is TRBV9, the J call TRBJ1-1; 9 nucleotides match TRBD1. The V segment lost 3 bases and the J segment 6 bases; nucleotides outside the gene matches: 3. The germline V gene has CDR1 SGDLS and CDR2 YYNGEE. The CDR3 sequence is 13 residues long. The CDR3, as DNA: TGTGCCAGCAGCGGGGACAGGGCCCCTGAAGCTTTCTTT. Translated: CASSGDRAPEAFF.

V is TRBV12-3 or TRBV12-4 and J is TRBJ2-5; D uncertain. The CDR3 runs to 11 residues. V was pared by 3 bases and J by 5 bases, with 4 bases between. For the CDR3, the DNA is TGTGCCAGCAGTTTGGAGGAGACCCAGTACTTC. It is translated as CASSLEETQYF.

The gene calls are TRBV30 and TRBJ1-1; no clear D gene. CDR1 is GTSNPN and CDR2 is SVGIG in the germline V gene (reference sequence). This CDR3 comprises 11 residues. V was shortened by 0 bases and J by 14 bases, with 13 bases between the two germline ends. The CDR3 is CAWSVGRQDFF. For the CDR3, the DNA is TGTGCCTGGAGTGTAGGAAGGCAGGACTTCTTT.

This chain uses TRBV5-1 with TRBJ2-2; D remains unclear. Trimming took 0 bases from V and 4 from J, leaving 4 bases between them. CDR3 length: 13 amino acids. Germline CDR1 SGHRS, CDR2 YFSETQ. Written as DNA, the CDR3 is TGCGCCAGCAGCTTGGAGGGCACCGGGGAGCTGTTTTTT. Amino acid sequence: CASSLEGTGELFF.